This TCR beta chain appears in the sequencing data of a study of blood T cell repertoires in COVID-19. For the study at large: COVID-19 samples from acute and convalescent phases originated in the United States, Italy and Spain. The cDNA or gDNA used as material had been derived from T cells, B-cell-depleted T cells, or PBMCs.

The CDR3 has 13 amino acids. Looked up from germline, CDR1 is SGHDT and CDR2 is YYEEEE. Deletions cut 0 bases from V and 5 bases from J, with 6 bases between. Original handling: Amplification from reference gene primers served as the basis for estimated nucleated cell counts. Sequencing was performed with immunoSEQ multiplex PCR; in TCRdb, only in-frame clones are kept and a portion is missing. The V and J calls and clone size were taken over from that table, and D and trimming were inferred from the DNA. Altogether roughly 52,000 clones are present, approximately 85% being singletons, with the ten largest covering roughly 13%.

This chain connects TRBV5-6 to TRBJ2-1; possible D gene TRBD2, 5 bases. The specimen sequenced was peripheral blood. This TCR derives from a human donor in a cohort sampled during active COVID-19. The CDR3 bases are TGTGCCAGCAGCTTGGAGCGGAACAATGAGCAGTTCTTC. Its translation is CASSLERNNEQFF. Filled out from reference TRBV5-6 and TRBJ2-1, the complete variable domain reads DAGVTQSPTHLIKTRGQQVTLRCSPKSGHDTVSWYQQALGQGPQFIFQYYEEEERQRGNFPDRFSGHQFPNYSSELNVNALLLGDSALYLCASSLERNNEQFFGPGTRLTVL.